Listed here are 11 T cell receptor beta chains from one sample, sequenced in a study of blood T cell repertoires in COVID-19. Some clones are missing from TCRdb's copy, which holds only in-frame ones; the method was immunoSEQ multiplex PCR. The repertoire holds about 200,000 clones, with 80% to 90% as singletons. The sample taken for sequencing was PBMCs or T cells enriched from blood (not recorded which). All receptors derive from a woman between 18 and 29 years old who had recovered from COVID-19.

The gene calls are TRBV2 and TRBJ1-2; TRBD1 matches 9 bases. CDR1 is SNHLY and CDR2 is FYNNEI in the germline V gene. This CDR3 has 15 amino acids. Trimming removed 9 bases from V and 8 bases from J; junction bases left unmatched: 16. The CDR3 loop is CAREDRDREKEGYTF. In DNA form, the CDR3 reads TGTGCCAGGGAGGACCGGGACAGGGAAAAAGAGGGCTACACCTTC.

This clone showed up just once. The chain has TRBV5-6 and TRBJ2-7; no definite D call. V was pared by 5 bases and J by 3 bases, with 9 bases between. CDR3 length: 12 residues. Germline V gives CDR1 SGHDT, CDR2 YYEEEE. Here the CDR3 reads CASSNSFYEQYF. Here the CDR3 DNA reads TGTGCCAGCAGTAACAGCTTCTACGAGCAGTACTTC.

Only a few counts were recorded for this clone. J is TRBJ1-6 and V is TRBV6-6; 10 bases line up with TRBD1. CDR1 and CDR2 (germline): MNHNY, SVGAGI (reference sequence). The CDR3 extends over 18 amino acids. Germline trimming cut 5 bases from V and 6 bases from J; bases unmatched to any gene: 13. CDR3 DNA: TGTGCCAGCAGTCCCCGGACCGGGACAGGGGCGTTTAATTCACCCCTCCACTTT. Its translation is CASSPRTGTGAFNSPLHF.

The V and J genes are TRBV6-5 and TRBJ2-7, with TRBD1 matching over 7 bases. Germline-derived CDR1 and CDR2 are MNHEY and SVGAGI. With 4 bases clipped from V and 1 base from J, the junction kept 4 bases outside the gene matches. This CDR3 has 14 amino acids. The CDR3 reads CASSFSTGSYEQYF. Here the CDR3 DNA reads TGTGCCAGCAGTTTCTCGACAGGGTCCTACGAGCAGTACTTC.

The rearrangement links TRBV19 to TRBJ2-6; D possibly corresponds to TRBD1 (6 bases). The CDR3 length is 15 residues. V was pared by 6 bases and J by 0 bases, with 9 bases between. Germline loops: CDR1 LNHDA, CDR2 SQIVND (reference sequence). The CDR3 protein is CASRWTDSGANVLTF. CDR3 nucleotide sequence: TGTGCCAGTAGATGGACAGACTCTGGGGCCAACGTCCTGACTTTC.

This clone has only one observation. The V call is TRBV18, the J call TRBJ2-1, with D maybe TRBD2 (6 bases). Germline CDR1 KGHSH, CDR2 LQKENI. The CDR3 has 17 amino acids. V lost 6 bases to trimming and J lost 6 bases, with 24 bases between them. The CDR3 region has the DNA TGTGCCAGCTCGCAAGGGCCCCGGGGGAACAGACTCAATGAGCAGTTCTTC. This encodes CASSQGPRGNRLNEQFF.

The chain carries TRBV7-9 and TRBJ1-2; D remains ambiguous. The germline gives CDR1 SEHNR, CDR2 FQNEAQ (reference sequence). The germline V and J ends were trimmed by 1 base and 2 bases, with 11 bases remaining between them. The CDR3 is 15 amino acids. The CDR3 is CASSLVAAGNYGYTF. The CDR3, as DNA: TGTGCCAGCAGCTTAGTGGCGGCGGGAAACTATGGCTACACCTTC.

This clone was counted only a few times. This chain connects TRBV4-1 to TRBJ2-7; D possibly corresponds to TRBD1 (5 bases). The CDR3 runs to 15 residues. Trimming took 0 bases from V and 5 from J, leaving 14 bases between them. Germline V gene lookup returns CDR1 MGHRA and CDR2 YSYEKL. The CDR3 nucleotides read TGCGCCAGCAGCCAAGATCTGTCAGGGAAGAACGAGCAGTACTTC. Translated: CASSQDLSGKNEQYF.

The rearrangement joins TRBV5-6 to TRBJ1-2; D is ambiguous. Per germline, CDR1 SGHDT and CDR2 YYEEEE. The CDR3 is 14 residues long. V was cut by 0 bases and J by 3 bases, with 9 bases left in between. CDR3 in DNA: TGTGCCAGCAGCTTGGATCCACAGTACTATGGCTACACCTTC. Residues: CASSLDPQYYGYTF. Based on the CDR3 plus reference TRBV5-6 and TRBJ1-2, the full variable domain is DAGVTQSPTHLIKTRGQQVTLRCSPKSGHDTVSWYQQALGQGPQFIFQYYEEEERQRGNFPDRFSGHQFPNYSSELNVNALLLGDSALYLCASSLDPQYYGYTFGSGTRLTVV.

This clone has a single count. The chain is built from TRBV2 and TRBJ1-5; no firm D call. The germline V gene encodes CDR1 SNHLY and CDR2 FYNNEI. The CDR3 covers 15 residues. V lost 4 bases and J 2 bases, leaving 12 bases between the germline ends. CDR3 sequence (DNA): TGTGCCAGCAGTGTTGACTTGAGGGGCAATCAGCCCCAGCATTTT. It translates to CASSVDLRGNQPQHF.

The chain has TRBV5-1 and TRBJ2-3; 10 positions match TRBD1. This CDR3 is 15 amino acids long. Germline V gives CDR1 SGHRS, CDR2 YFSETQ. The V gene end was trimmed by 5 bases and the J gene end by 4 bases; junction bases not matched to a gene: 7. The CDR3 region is CASRSDRGVPDTQYF. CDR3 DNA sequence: TGCGCCAGCAGATCGGACAGGGGGGTCCCAGATACGCAGTATTTT.